A selection of T cell receptor beta chains follows, all from one sample in a study of cytomegalovirus exposure and HLA in healthy donors. Assay used: immunoSEQ multiplex PCR; TCRdb lists only in-frame clones, some missing. The sample lists 160,000 or so clones; around 77% were seen once. Sequencing was performed on PBMCs. Receptors were obtained from a man between 45 and 60 years old in good health and CMV-seropositive. CDR3s include the opening cysteine and the closing phenylalanine or tryptophan. The D gene is left open where the match is weak. Clone size is shown for a subset of rows, as once, few, many or a class of expanded clone.

J | V | size | D | CDR3 | DNA
TRBJ2-7 | TRBV6-4 | once | NA | CASSETQGRQQYF | TGTGCCAGCAGTGAAACCCAGGGTCGACAGCAGTACTTC
TRBJ2-5 | TRBV5-5 | NA | NA | CASSLGGEETQYF | TGTGCCAGCAGCTTGGGCGGGGAAGAGACCCAGTACTTC
TRBJ2-5 | TRBV6-1 | NA | TRBD1 | CASSQTGGQETQYF | TGTGCCAGCAGCCAGACAGGGGGTCAAGAGACCCAGTACTTC
TRBJ1-2 | TRBV10-3 | once | TRBD1 | CAIVGGQGTGYTF | TGTGCCATCGTAGGGGGACAGGGTACTGGCTACACCTTC
TRBJ1-1 | TRBV9 | NA | NA | CASSKGGDLTEAFF | TGTGCCAGCAGTAAGGGGGGGGATCTCACTGAAGCTTTCTTT
TRBJ2-3 | TRBV6-6 | NA | TRBD1 | CASSSRSGTGGTQYF | TGTGCCAGCAGTTCTCGCTCCGGGACAGGGGGTACGCAGTATTTT
TRBJ2-7 | TRBV7-9 | NA | TRBD1 | CASSLGKRDRVYEQYF | TGTGCCAGCAGCTTAGGGAAAAGGGACAGGGTTTACGAGCAGTACTTC
TRBJ2-5 | TRBV4-3 | NA | TRBD2 | CASSQDLTSGNQYF | TGCGCCAGCAGCCAAGACCTCACTAGCGGTAACCAGTACTTC
TRBJ1-6 | TRBV9 | few | NA | CASSTAGEVLHF | TGTGCCAGCAGCACCGCGGGGGAAGTCCTCCACTTT
TRBJ2-2 | TRBV2 | NA | TRBD2 | CASTTSGGLYTGELFF | TGTGCCAGCACCACATCGGGGGGTCTGTACACCGGGGAGCTGTTTTTT
TRBJ1-5 | TRBV19 | NA | NA | CASSMRGGQPQHF | TGTGCCAGTAGTATGAGGGGAGGGCAGCCCCAGCATTTT
TRBJ2-1 | TRBV4-1 | NA | NA | CASSLSASGGSYNEQFF | TGCGCCAGCAGCCTCTCAGCTTCCGGGGGATCCTACAATGAGCAGTTCTTC
TRBJ2-2 | TRBV5-8 | once | TRBD2 | CASSIGLAGLTGELFF | TGTGCCAGCAGCATCGGACTAGCGGGACTGACCGGGGAGCTGTTTTTT
TRBJ2-5 | TRBV27 | NA | NA | CASSLEPQETQYF | TGTGCCAGCAGTTTAGAGCCCCAAGAGACCCAGTACTTC
TRBJ1-3 | TRBV28 | NA | NA | CATNNYGQFSGNTIYF | TGTGCCACAAATAACTACGGACAGTTCTCTGGAAACACCATATATTTT
TRBJ2-5 | TRBV7-2 | NA | NA | CASSLESRETQYF | TGTGCCAGCAGCTTAGAATCCCGGGAGACCCAGTACTTC
TRBJ1-1 | TRBV19 | NA | NA | CASSSPTRGYTEAFF | TGTGCCAGTAGTTCCCCCACACGAGGCTACACTGAAGCTTTCTTT
TRBJ2-3 | TRBV7-2 | NA | NA | CASRRGGSTDTQYF | TGTGCCAGCAGGCGAGGGGGTTCCACAGATACGCAGTATTTT
TRBJ1-4 | TRBV9 | once | TRBD1 | CASSVQAGGNEKLFF | TGTGCCAGCAGCGTACAGGCAGGGGGTAATGAAAAACTGTTTTTT
TRBJ1-2 | TRBV10-3 | few | NA | CAISSGYGYTF | TGTGCCATCAGTTCAGGGTATGGCTACACCTTC
TRBJ2-5 | TRBV5-1 | NA | TRBD1 | CASSPHRDRVFQTQYF | TGCGCCAGCAGCCCACACCGGGACAGGGTGTTTCAGACCCAGTACTTC
TRBJ2-2 | TRBV30 | NA | TRBD1 | CAWSFGTANTGELFF | TGTGCCTGGAGTTTCGGGACAGCGAACACCGGGGAGCTGTTTTTT
TRBJ1-1 | TRBV30 | NA | NA | CAWSVMDTTEAFF | TGTGCCTGGAGTGTTATGGACACCACTGAAGCTTTCTTT
TRBJ1-2 | TRBV6-5 | NA | TRBD1 | CASSYGGQGSYGYTF | TGTGCCAGCAGTTACGGGGGACAGGGGTCCTATGGCTACACCTTC
TRBJ2-3 | TRBV6-1 | NA | NA | CASSGAGTLTDTQYF | TGTGCCAGCAGTGGGGCCGGGACTCTCACAGATACGCAGTATTTT
TRBJ1-5 | TRBV7-2 | few | NA | CASSLGGSGQPQHF | TGTGCCAGCAGCTTAGGCGGTTCCGGTCAGCCCCAGCATTTT
TRBJ2-3 | TRBV14 | NA | TRBD2 | CASSPWGSGVTDTQYF | TGTGCCAGCAGCCCTTGGGGTAGCGGGGTCACAGATACGCAGTATTTT
TRBJ2-6 | TRBV7-7 | NA | TRBD1 | CASSLGTGSSSGANVLTF | TGTGCCAGCAGCTTAGGGACAGGGAGTAGCTCTGGGGCCAACGTCCTGACTTTC
TRBJ2-7 | TRBV4-1 | NA | TRBD1 | CASSPTGQGDYEQYF | TGCGCCAGCAGCCCCACGGGACAGGGGGACTACGAGCAGTACTTC
TRBJ2-7 | TRBV7-9 | NA | TRBD1 | CASRQDRGSYEQYF | TGTGCCAGCAGACAGGACAGGGGATCCTACGAGCAGTACTTC
TRBJ1-5 | TRBV7-9 | NA | NA | CASSLEAGVRNQPQHF | TGTGCCAGCAGCTTAGAGGCAGGGGTCCGCAATCAGCCCCAGCATTTT
TRBJ1-2 | TRBV28 | NA | NA | CASSSSDSYYGYTF | NA